These T cell receptor beta chains were read from a single sample in a study of T cells after yellow fever vaccination. One entry per CDR3 protein, called by TCRdb with MiXCR from the 5' RACE reads. Here the sample spans hundreds of thousands of distinct CDR3 sequences, around 4% being singletons. The source material was PBMCs, sampled on the day of the yellow fever booster vaccination. Receptor source: a man younger than 30 who received the YFV17D yellow fever vaccine. CDR3s include the opening cysteine and the closing phenylalanine or tryptophan. D genes are given only for firm matches. Clone size is given for some rows only: seen once, a few or many times, or a class if the clone is expanded.

TRBJ2-1 many TRBD2 TRBV15 TGTGCCACCAGCACTGAGCGGGGGGCATACAATGAGCAGTTCTTC CATSTERGAYNEQFF
TRBJ2-1 . TRBD2 TRBV7-9 TGTGCCAGCAGCTCACTAGCGGGGGGGCCCTCCTACAATGAGCAGTTCTTC CASSSLAGGPSYNEQFF
TRBJ1-1 many . TRBV7-9 TGTGCCAGCAGCCCCCGGGGGGGGATGAACACTGAAGCTTTCTTT CASSPRGGMNTEAFF
TRBJ2-7 many TRBD2 TRBV9 TGTGCCAGCAGCGTAGCGGCGGGGGGGCCGAGCGAGCAGTACTTC CASSVAAGGPSEQYF
TRBJ2-6 many . TRBV9 TGTGCCAGCAGCCCGGGACATGCTGGGGCCAACGTCCTGACTTTC CASSPGHAGANVLTF
TRBJ1-3 . . TRBV14 TGTGCCAGCAGCCAAGATGTAGGACAGCCGGGAAACACCATATATTTT CASSQDVGQPGNTIYF
TRBJ2-3 many . TRBV3-2 TGTGCCAGCAGCCAATGGAGAGTGAGCCCCGCAGATACGCAGTATTTT CASSQWRVSPADTQYF
TRBJ2-1 many . TRBV6-6 TGTGCCAGCAGACCTGGGGCCGAGCCTAGGGGCTATGAGCAGTTCTTC CASRPGAEPRGYEQFF
TRBJ2-3 few . TRBV11-3 TGTGCCAGCAGCTTAGAATGGAGAGATACGCAGTATTTT CASSLEWRDTQYF
TRBJ1-2 many . TRBV5-1 TGCGCCAGCAGCTTGGCCGGGGGCAGGAACTATGGCTACACCTTC CASSLAGGRNYGYTF
TRBJ2-6 many . TRBV19 TGTGCCACCCGGGCCACTGGGGCCAACGTCCTGACTTTC CATRATGANVLTF
TRBJ1-6 many . TRBV12-3/TRBV12-4 TGTGCCAGCAGACAGGGTGGCTATAATTCACCCCTCCACTTT CASRQGGYNSPLHF
TRBJ1-1 many . TRBV6-2/TRBV6-3 TGTGCCAGCAGTTCCCACCGGGGGTCGAACACTGAAGCTTTCTTT CASSSHRGSNTEAFF
TRBJ2-2 many TRBD2 TRBV5-5 TGTGCCAGCAGCCCGGCCGCGGGGGGCAGGGGCACCGGGGAGCTGTTTTTT CASSPAAGGRGTGELFF
TRBJ2-1 . . TRBV4-1 TGCGCCAGCAGCCTCCCACAGGGGGCCAGACTAGCGGGCCTCACTTGGCCCTACAATGAGCAGTTCTTC CASSLPQGARLAGLTWPYNEQFF
TRBJ1-5 many . TRBV6-2/TRBV6-3 TGTGCCAGCGCAACGGCTAGCAATCAGCCCCAGCATTTT CASATASNQPQHF
TRBJ2-5 few TRBD2 TRBV25-1 TGTGCCAGCAGTGAATGGGTGGTAGCGGGGGGGTACCAAGAGACCCAGTACTTC CASSEWVVAGGYQETQYF
TRBJ1-6 many . TRBV6-6 TGTGCCAGCAGTTACCCGCAGGGGAACAATTCACCCCTCCACTTT CASSYPQGNNSPLHF
TRBJ1-5 many TRBD1 TRBV5-8 TGTGCCAGCAGCTTGGGCGACAGGGTCCAGCCCCAGCATTTT CASSLGDRVQPQHF
TRBJ1-1 . TRBD1 TRBV7-8 TGTGCCAGCAGCTCGGTTGGGGGGCAGGGGGCCACTGAAGCTTTCTTT CASSSVGGQGATEAFF
TRBJ2-2 few . TRBV5-1 TGCGCCAGCAGCTTGGGTCCTAGCCTATTAAAGAACACCGGGGAGCTGTTTTTT CASSLGPSLLKNTGELFF
TRBJ1-6 . . TRBV7-9 TGTGCCAGCAGCTCACATAATACAGGTTATTCACCCCTCCACTTT CASSSHNTGYSPLHF
TRBJ2-1 . TRBD2 TRBV5-1 TGCGCCAGCAGCTTGGGAGTGGACTCCGGGGGGAATGAGCAGTTCTTC CASSLGVDSGGNEQFF
TRBJ2-3 many TRBD2 TRBV11-2 TGTGCCAGCAGCTCCCGAGCGGGGGGGCCGTTAGATACGCAGTATTTT CASSSRAGGPLDTQYF
TRBJ2-3 . TRBD2 TRBV5-4 TGTGCCAGCAGCCCGGGACTAGCGGGAGGGGCTAGCACAGATACGCAGTATTTT CASSPGLAGGASTDTQYF
TRBJ2-3 many . TRBV7-6 TGTGCCAGCCGACCGTACAACAGGGACTCTAGCACAGATACGCAGTATTTT CASRPYNRDSSTDTQYF
TRBJ2-2 many . TRBV27 TGTGCCAGCAGACCTCGACAGTCCGGGGAGCTGTTTTTT CASRPRQSGELFF
TRBJ2-7 . TRBD2 TRBV12-3/TRBV12-4 TGTGCCAGCAGCGATGGGACTAGCGGGGGGCCCTACGAGCAGTACTTC CASSDGTSGGPYEQYF
TRBJ2-3 . TRBD1 TRBV7-9 TGTGCCAGCAGCTACCAACAGGGGGATACGCAGTATTTT CASSYQQGDTQYF
TRBJ1-2 few . TRBV7-2 TGTGCCAGCAGCTTAGGCGTCGGGGGGCCGTATGGCTACACCTTC CASSLGVGGPYGYTF
TRBJ2-3 many . TRBV7-9 TGTGCCAGCAGCTCGCAATTTCGAGTGACAGGCACAGATACGCAGTATTTT CASSSQFRVTGTDTQYF
TRBJ2-5 few . TRBV4-1 TGCGCCAGCAGCCCAACCGGGCAGAAAGAGACCCAGTACTTC CASSPTGQKETQYF
TRBJ1-1 . . TRBV4-3 TGCGCCAGCAGCCAAGGGGTAGGGGCCAAACGGGGGAACACTGAAGCTTTCTTT CASSQGVGAKRGNTEAFF
TRBJ2-1 few . TRBV24-1 TGTGCCACCAGTAACACAGGGAGCTCCTACAATGAGCAGTTCTTC CATSNTGSSYNEQFF
TRBJ1-4 many . TRBV28 TGTGCCAGCAGTTTAACGGAGGCGGGCGAAAAACTGTTTTTT CASSLTEAGEKLFF
TRBJ2-3 many TRBD2 TRBV24-1 TGTGCCACTTCACCGAGAGCGGGGGCTGCAGATACGCAGTATTTT CATSPRAGAADTQYF
TRBJ1-2 . TRBD1 TRBV6-1 TGTGCCACGCAGACAGGGGGGCCCTCATATGGCTACACCTTC CATQTGGPSYGYTF
TRBJ1-2 few TRBD1 TRBV11-2 TGTGCCAGCAGCTCAATGACAGGGTTGGGCGGCTACACCTTC CASSSMTGLGGYTF
TRBJ1-5 many . TRBV6-1 TGTGCCAGCAGTGAAGCGCGGAAGACTCAGCCCCAGCATTTT CASSEARKTQPQHF
TRBJ1-3 . . TRBV2 TGTGCCAGCAGTAGGAAGATGTCTGGAAACACCATATATTTT CASSRKMSGNTIYF
TRBJ1-1 few . TRBV9 TGTGCCAGCAGCGTAGACAAGGGGGGGAACACTGAAGCTTTCTTT CASSVDKGGNTEAFF
TRBJ2-2 few TRBD2 TRBV6-2/TRBV6-3 TGTGCCAGCAGTTACGTAGCGGGGGCCGGGGAGCTGTTTTTT CASSYVAGAGELFF
TRBJ1-2 . TRBD1 TRBV5-6 TGTGCCAGCAGCTTGGGGACAGGACTCGGGGGCTACACCTTC CASSLGTGLGGYTF
TRBJ1-4 . TRBD1 TRBV7-2 TGTGCCAGCAGCTTCGGACAGGGGAGGGATGAAAAACTGTTTTTT CASSFGQGRDEKLFF